One sample yielded the 3 T cell receptor beta chains listed below, sequenced in a study of cytomegalovirus exposure and HLA in healthy donors. Use of 60 Vbeta and 13 Jbeta primers characterized the PCR. Repertoires were generated with immunoSEQ multiplex PCR, while TCRdb's copy carries only in-frame clones and drops some. Here the sample spans approximately 160,000 clones, around 75% being singletons. The specimen sequenced was PBMCs. The source is a human donor in good health.

The rearrangement links TRBV5-1 to TRBJ1-1; tentatively, D is TRBD1 (5 bases). The CDR3 totals 13 residues. Trimming shortened V by 7 bases and J by 8 bases, and 18 bases separated the two germline ends. Looked up from germline, CDR1 is SGHRS and CDR2 is YFSETQ. CDR3 sequence (DNA): TGCGCCAGCCGAGAAAGGGGCCGCGACGAAGCTTTCTTT. This encodes CASRERGRDEAFF.

The chain links TRBV27 to TRBJ2-5; D unclear. Trimming stripped 5 bases from V and 3 bases from J, with 13 bases between. CDR1 and CDR2 from the germline V gene are MNHEY and SMNVEV (reference sequence). This CDR3 contains 14 residues. CDR3 residues: CASSPWSRKETQYF. The CDR3 nucleotides are TGTGCCAGCAGTCCTTGGTCCAGAAAAGAGACCCAGTACTTC.

The rearrangement joins TRBV19 to TRBJ1-5; 7 bases fit TRBD1. This CDR3 has 16 amino acids. Germline-derived CDR1 and CDR2 are LNHDA and SQIVND (reference sequence). Losses at the gene ends were 3 bases for V and 0 bases for J; bases not matched to a gene: 5. Here the CDR3 reads CASSIGRDSSNQPQHF. The CDR3 DNA reads TGTGCCAGTAGTATTGGCCGGGACAGTAGCAATCAGCCCCAGCATTTT.